This entry is about one TCR beta chain. Its cognate antigen is unknown. These data originate in a study of beta chain features in type 1 diabetes. Study-level findings and limits: Patients showed naive, central memory and Treg TCRB repertoires that appeared more similar than those of healthy donors.

Expressed TCRB transcripts were sequenced because the entire RNA isolate underwent reverse transcription. Assay used: immunoSEQ multiplex PCR; TCRdb lists only in-frame clones, some missing. The sample carries 350,000 to 400,000 clones, about 15% recorded once. Germline CDR1 reads MDHEN; CDR2 reads SYDVKM. This CDR3 spans 14 amino acids. V lost 5 bases and J 5 bases, leaving 13 bases between the germline ends. The sample comprised naive CD4+ T cells from blood. This sequence originates from a young woman in good health. V and J are TRBV28 and TRBJ1-5; a weak D match, TRBD1 (5 bases). The CDR3 region has the DNA TGTGCCAGCAGTCCCCAGGGAGGGCATCAGCCCCAGCATTTT. Translating gives CASSPQGGHQPQHF.